This is a list of T cell receptor beta chains from one sample in a study of T cell changes during pregnancy in multiple sclerosis. Sequenced by immunoSEQ multiplex PCR; TCRdb stores in-frame clones only, minus some. The data contain about 100,000 clones, almost 95% of them singletons. The starting material was peripheral blood, obtained before pregnancy. Every receptor here comes from a female donor with multiple sclerosis, enrolled in a pregnancy study. The CDR3 runs from the conserved cysteine through the conserved F or W. Fields, in order: J gene, D gene, V gene, clone size, CDR3 protein, CDR3 DNA. A D gene is named only where the DNA matches it firmly. Where a row states a size, it is once, few, many or the class of an expanded clone; other rows omit it.

j_gene: TRBJ2-7; d_gene: TRBD1; v_gene: TRBV27; abundance: .; CDR3aa: CASSYGTGAYEQYF; CDR3nt: TGTGCCAGCAGTTATGGGACAGGGGCCTACGAGCAGTACTTC
j_gene: TRBJ2-5; d_gene: TRBD1; v_gene: TRBV5-4; abundance: .; CDR3aa: CASSFLGTAEETQYF; CDR3nt: TGTGCCAGCAGCTTTCTAGGGACAGCTGAAGAGACCCAGTACTTC
j_gene: TRBJ2-1; d_gene: .; v_gene: TRBV27; abundance: once; CDR3aa: CASWSGLSSYNEQFF; CDR3nt: TGTGCCAGCTGGAGCGGGCTTAGCTCCTACAATGAGCAGTTCTTC
j_gene: TRBJ2-6; d_gene: .; v_gene: TRBV18; abundance: .; CDR3aa: CASSPQGQRSGANVLTF; CDR3nt: TGTGCCAGCTCACCACAGGGACAACGCTCTGGGGCCAACGTCCTGACTTTC
j_gene: TRBJ1-4; d_gene: TRBD1; v_gene: TRBV27; abundance: .; CDR3aa: CASSLSQYRGEKLFF; CDR3nt: TGTGCCAGCAGTTTATCGCAATACAGGGGAGAAAAACTGTTTTTT
j_gene: TRBJ2-3; d_gene: TRBD1; v_gene: TRBV5-1; abundance: once; CDR3aa: CASSRQGTTDTQYF; CDR3nt: TGCGCCAGCAGCCGACAGGGGACCACAGATACGCAGTATTTT
j_gene: TRBJ2-2; d_gene: TRBD1; v_gene: TRBV13; abundance: .; CDR3aa: CASSARQGVWTGELFF; CDR3nt: TGTGCCAGCAGCGCTCGACAGGGGGTGTGGACCGGGGAGCTGTTTTTT
j_gene: TRBJ1-5; d_gene: .; v_gene: TRBV4-3; abundance: .; CDR3aa: CASSQELGYIRYQPQHF; CDR3nt: TGCGCCAGCAGCCAAGAGCTGGGTTATATCAGGTATCAGCCCCAGCATTTT
j_gene: TRBJ1-2; d_gene: .; v_gene: TRBV2; abundance: .; CDR3aa: CASGGARDNNYGYTF; CDR3nt: TGTGCCAGCGGTGGGGCACGGGACAATAACTATGGCTACACCTTC
j_gene: TRBJ2-2; d_gene: TRBD1; v_gene: TRBV4-3; abundance: .; CDR3aa: CASSQDSGTDNTGELFF; CDR3nt: TGCGCCAGCAGCCAAGATTCCGGGACAGACAACACCGGGGAGCTGTTTTTT
j_gene: TRBJ1-2; d_gene: .; v_gene: TRBV4-3; abundance: .; CDR3aa: CASSLRRVPRGGYTF; CDR3nt: TGCGCCAGCAGCTTGCGCAGGGTACCGCGCGGTGGCTACACCTTC
j_gene: TRBJ1-5; d_gene: TRBD1; v_gene: TRBV5-1; abundance: .; CDR3aa: CASSSGQGRGPQHF; CDR3nt: TGCGCCAGCAGCTCGGGACAGGGCCGGGGGCCCCAGCATTTT
j_gene: TRBJ2-7; d_gene: TRBD2; v_gene: TRBV6-1; abundance: .; CDR3aa: CGAEGGPPGEQYF; CDR3nt: TGTGGTGCGGAGGGAGGGCCCCCAGGCGAGCAGTACTTC
j_gene: TRBJ2-7; d_gene: .; v_gene: TRBV5-6; abundance: .; CDR3aa: CASSLHPSREQYF; CDR3nt: TGTGCCAGCAGCTTGCACCCCTCTCGGGAGCAGTACTTC
j_gene: TRBJ2-2; d_gene: TRBD1; v_gene: TRBV27; abundance: .; CDR3aa: CASRTTGGYGELFF; CDR3nt: TGTGCCAGCAGGACCACAGGGGGGTACGGGGAGCTGTTTTTT
j_gene: TRBJ1-1; d_gene: .; v_gene: TRBV4-2; abundance: .; CDR3aa: CASSQASWGVNTEAFF; CDR3nt: TGTGCCAGCAGCCAAGCCTCTTGGGGGGTTAACACTGAAGCTTTCTTT
j_gene: TRBJ2-1; d_gene: TRBD2; v_gene: TRBV4-1; abundance: .; CDR3aa: CASSLLGLAPNEQFF; CDR3nt: TGCGCCAGCAGCCTCCTGGGACTAGCGCCTAATGAGCAGTTCTTC
j_gene: TRBJ1-2; d_gene: TRBD1; v_gene: TRBV6-6; abundance: .; CDR3aa: CASSPAEGARFYGYTF; CDR3nt: TGTGCCAGCAGTCCAGCCGAGGGGGCCCGATTCTATGGCTACACCTTC
j_gene: TRBJ2-3; d_gene: TRBD1; v_gene: TRBV10-3; abundance: once; CDR3aa: CAIGQGGTDTQYF; CDR3nt: TGTGCCATCGGACAGGGGGGGACAGATACGCAGTATTTT
j_gene: TRBJ2-1; d_gene: .; v_gene: TRBV7-2; abundance: .; CDR3aa: CASSPLPTYGGRPYNEQFF; CDR3nt: TGTGCCAGCAGCCCCCTGCCCACCTATGGCGGGCGTCCCTACAATGAGCAGTTCTTC